The entry below describes one T cell receptor (beta chain). Using its own MiXCR run on the RT-PCR reads, TCRdb lists one record per CDR3 protein. The data show about 960,000 distinct CDR3 sequences, approximately 19% seen once. The data originate from a study of patients and donors after allogeneic stem cell transplantation. V was cut by 6 bases and J by 2 bases, with 18 bases left in between. The CDR3 loop spans 16 amino acids. Germline assignment: CDR1 SNHLY and CDR2 FYNNEI. The clonotype comes from a human donor who was either an allogeneic HSCT recipient or a stem cell or donor lymphocyte infusion donor (not recorded which). It is not recorded whose cells these are; they may come from a transplant donor. This chain connects TRBV2 to TRBJ2-3, with D unresolved. Sequenced sample: blood, either unsorted or a sorted T cell fraction (not recorded which). CDR3 residues: CASRADLQVPTDTQYF. CDR3 in DNA: TGTGCCAGCAGGGCTGATCTCCAGGTTCCCACAGATACGCAGTATTTT.